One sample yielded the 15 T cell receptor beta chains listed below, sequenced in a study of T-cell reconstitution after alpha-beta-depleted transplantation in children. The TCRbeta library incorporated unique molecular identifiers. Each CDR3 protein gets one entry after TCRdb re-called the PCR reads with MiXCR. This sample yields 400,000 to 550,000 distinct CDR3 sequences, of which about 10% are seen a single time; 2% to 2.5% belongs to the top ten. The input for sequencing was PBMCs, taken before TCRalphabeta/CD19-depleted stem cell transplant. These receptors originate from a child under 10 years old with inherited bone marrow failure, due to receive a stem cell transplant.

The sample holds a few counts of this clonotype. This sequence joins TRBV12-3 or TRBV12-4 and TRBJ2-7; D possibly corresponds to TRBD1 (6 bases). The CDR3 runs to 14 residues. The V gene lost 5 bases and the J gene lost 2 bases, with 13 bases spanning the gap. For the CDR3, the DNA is TGTGCCAGCAGTACTACGGGACAACCCTACGAGCAGTACTTC. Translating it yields CASSTTGQPYEQYF.

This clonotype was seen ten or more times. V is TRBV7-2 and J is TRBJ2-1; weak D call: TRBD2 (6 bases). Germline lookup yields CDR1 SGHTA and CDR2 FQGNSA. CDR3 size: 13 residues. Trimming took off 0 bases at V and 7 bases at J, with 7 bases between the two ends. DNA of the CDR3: TGTGCCAGCAGCTTAGCACTAGCTAATGAGCAGTTCTTC. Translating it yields CASSLALANEQFF.

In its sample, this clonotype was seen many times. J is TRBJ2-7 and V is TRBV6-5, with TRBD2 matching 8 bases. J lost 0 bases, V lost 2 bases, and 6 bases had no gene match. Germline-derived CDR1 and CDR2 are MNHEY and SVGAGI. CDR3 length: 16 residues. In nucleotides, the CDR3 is TGTGCCAGCAGTTACGGACCTAGCGGGCCCTCCTACGAGCAGTACTTC. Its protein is CASSYGPSGPSYEQYF.

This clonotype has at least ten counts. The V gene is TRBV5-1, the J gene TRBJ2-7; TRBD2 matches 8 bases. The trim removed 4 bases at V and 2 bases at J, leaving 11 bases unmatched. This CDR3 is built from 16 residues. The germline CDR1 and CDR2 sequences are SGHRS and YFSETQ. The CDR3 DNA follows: TGCGCCAGCAGCCCCCAAACTAGCGGAAGAACCTACGAGCAGTACTTC. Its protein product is CASSPQTSGRTYEQYF.

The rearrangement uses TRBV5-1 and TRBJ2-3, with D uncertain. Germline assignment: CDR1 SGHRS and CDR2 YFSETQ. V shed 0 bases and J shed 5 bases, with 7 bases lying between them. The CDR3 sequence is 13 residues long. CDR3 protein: CASSLGWGDTQYF. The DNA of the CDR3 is TGCGCCAGCAGCTTGGGGTGGGGAGATACGCAGTATTTT. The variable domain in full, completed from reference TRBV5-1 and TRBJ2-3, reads KAGVTQTPRYLIKTRGQQVTLSCSPISGHRSVSWYQQTPGQGLQFLFEYFSETQRNKGNFPGRFSGRQFSNSRSEMNVSTLELGDSALYLCASSLGWGDTQYFGPGTRLTVL.

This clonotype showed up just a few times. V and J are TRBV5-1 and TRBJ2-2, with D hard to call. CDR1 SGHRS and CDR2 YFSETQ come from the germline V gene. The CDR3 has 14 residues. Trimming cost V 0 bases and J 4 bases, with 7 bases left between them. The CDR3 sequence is CASSLGVPTGELFF. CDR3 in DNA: TGCGCCAGCAGCTTGGGGGTCCCCACCGGGGAGCTGTTTTTT.

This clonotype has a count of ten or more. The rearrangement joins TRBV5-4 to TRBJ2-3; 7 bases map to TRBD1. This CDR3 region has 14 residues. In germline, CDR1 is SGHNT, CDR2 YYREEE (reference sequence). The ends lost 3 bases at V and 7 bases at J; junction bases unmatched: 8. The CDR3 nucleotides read TGTGCCAGCAGCTCGACAGGGCGGCCGTATACGCAGTATTTT. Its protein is CASSSTGRPYTQYF.

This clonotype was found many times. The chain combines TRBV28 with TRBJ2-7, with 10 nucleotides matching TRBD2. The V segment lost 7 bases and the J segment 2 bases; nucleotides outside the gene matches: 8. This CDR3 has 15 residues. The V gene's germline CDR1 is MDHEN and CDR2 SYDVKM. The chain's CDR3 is CASTLAGDLTYEQYF. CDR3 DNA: TGTGCCAGCACTCTAGCGGGAGACCTCACCTACGAGCAGTACTTC.

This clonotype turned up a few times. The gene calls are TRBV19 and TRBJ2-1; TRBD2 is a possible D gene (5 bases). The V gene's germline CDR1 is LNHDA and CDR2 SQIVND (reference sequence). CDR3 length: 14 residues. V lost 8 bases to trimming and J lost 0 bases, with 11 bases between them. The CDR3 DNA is TGTGCCAGTGGGAGATGGGGCTCCTACAATGAGCAGTTCTTC. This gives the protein CASGRWGSYNEQFF.

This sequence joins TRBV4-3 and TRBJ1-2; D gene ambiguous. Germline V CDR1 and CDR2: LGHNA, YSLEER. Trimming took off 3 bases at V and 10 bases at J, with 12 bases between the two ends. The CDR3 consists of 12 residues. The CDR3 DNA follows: TGCGCCAGCAGCCAGGGCGAGGGTGCCTACACCTTC. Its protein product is CASSQGEGAYTF.

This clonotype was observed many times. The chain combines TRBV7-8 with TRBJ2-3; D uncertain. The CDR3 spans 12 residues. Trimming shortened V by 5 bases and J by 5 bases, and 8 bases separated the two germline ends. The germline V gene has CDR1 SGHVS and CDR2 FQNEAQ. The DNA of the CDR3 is TGTGCCAGCAGCCCCTCGGGAGATACGCAGTATTTT. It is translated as CASSPSGDTQYF. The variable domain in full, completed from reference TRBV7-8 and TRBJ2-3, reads GAGVSQSPRYKVAKRGQDVALRCDPISGHVSLFWYQQALGQGPEFLTYFQNEAQLDKSGLPSDRFFAERPEGSVSTLKIQRTQQEDSAVYLCASSPSGDTQYFGPGTRLTVL.

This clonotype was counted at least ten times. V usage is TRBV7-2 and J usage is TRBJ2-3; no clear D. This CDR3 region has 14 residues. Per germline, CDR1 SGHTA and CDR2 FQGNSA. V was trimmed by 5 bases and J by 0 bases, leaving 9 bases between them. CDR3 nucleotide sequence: TGTGCCAGCAGCGGCGGACCTAGCACAGATACGCAGTATTTT. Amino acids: CASSGGPSTDTQYF.

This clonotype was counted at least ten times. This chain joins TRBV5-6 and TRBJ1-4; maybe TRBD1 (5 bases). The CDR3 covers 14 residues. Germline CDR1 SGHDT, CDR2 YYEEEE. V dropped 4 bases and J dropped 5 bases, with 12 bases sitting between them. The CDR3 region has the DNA TGTGCCAGCAGCATGACAGCCCTAAATGAAAAACTGTTTTTT. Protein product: CASSMTALNEKLFF.

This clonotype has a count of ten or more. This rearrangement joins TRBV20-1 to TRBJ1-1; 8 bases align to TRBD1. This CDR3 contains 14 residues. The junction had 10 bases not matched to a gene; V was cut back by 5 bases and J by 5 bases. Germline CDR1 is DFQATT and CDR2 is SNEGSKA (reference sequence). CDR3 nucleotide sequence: TGCAGTGCTGGGGCAGGGGGCTGGGGGACTGAAGCTTTCTTT. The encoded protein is CSAGAGGWGTEAFF.

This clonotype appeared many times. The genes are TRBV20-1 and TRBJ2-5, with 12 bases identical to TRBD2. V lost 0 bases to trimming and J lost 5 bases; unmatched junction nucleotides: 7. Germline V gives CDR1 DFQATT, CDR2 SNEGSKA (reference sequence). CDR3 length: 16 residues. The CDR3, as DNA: TGCAGTGCTAGAGATTGGCCTAGCGGGAGGGTCGAGACCCAGTACTTC. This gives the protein CSARDWPSGRVETQYF.